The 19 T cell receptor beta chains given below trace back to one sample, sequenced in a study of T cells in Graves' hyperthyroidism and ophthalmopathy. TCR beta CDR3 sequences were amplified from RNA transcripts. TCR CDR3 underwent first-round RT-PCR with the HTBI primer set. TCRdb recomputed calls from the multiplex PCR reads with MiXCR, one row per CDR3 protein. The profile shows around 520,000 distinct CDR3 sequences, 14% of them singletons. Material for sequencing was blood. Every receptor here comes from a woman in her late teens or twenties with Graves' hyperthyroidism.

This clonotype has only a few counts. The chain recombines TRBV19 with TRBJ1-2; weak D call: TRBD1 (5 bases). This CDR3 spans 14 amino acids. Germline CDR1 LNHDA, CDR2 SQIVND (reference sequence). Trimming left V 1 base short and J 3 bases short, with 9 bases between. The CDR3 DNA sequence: TGTGCCAGTAGTATAGTGGGACCGTACTATGGCTACACCTTC. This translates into CASSIVGPYYGYTF.

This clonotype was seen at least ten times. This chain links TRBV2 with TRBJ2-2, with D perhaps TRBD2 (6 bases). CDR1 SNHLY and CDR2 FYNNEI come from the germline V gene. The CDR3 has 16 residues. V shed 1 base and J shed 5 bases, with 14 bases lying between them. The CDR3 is CASSEEEGRGTGELFF. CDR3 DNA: TGTGCCAGCAGTGAAGAGGAGGGGCGCGGAACCGGGGAGCTGTTTTTT.

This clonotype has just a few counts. CDR3 sequence (DNA): TGTGCCAGCTCAGCCATGCCGTTACTGTCCTCCTACGAGCAGTACGTC. Protein: CASSAMPLLSSYEQYV. The chain employs TRBV18 and TRBJ2-7; D uncertain. V lost 5 bases and J 0 bases, leaving 17 bases between the germline ends. This CDR3 is built from 16 residues. The germline CDR1 and CDR2 sequences are KGHSH and LQKENI.

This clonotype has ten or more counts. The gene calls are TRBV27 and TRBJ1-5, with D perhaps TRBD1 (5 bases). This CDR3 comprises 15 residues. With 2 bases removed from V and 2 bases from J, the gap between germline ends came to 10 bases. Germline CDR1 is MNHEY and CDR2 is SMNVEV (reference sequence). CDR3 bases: TGTGCCAGCAGTTTAGGAACAGGCCGCAATCAGCCCCAGCATTTT. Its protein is CASSLGTGRNQPQHF.

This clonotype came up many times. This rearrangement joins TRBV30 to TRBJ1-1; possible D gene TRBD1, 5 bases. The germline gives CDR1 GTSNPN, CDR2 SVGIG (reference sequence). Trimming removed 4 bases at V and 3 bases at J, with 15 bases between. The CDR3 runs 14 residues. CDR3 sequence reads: CAWTGLGGHTEAFF. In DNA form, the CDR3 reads TGTGCCTGGACAGGGTTGGGAGGGCACACTGAAGCTTTCTTT.

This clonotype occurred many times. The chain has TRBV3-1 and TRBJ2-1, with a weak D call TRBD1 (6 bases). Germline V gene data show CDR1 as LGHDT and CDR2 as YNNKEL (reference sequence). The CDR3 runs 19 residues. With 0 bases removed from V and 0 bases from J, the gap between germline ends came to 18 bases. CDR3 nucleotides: TGTGCCAGCAGCCAAGATGGAGCGAGGGGGACCCGCTCCTACAATGAGCAGTTCTTC. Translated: CASSQDGARGTRSYNEQFF.

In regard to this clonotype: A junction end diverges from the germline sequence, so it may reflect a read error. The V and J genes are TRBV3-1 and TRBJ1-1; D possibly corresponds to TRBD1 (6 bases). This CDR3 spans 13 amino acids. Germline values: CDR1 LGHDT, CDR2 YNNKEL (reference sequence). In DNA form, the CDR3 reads TGTGCCAGCAGCCAAAATAGGGGGACTGAAACTTTCTTT. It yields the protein CASSQNRGTETFF.

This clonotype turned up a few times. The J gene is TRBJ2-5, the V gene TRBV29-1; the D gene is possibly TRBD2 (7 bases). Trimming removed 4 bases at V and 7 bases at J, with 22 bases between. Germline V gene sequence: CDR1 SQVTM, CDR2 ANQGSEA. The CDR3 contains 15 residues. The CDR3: CSVGGASLGGGTQYF. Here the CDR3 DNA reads TGCAGCGTTGGTGGAGCGTCGTTAGGGGGGGGGACCCAGTACTTC.

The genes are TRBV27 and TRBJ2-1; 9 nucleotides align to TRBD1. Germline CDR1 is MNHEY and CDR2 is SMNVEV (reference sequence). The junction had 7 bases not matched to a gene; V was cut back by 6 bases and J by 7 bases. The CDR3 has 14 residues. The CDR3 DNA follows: TGTGCCAGCAGGTCCGGGACAGGGAGGAATGAGCAGTTCTTC. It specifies CASRSGTGRNEQFF.

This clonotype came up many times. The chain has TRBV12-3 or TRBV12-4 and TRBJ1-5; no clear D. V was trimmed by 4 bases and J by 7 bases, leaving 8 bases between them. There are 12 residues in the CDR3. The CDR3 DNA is TGTGCCAGCAGTTCCGCCCGGCAGCCCCAGCATTTT. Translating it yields CASSSARQPQHF.

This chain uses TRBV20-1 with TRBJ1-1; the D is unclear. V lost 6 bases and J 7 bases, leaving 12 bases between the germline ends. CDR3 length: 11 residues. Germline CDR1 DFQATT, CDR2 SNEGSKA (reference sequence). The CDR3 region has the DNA TGCAGTGCCCCCCGGGAGATTGAAGCTTTCTTT. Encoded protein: CSAPREIEAFF.

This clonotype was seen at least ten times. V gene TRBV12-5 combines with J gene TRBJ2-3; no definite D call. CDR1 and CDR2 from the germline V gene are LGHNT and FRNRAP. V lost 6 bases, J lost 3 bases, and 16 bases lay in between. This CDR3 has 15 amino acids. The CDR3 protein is CASGLTSHRTDTQYF. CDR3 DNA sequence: TGTGCTAGTGGATTGACGTCCCACCGAACAGATACGCAGTATTTT.

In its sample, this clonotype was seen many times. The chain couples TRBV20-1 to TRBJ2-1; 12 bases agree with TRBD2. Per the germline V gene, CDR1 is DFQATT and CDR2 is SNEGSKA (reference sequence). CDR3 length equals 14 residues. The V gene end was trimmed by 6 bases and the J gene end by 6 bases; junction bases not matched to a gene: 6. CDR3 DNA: TGCAGTGCGGAGACTAGCGGGAGCACCAATGAGCAGTTCTTC. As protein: CSAETSGSTNEQFF.

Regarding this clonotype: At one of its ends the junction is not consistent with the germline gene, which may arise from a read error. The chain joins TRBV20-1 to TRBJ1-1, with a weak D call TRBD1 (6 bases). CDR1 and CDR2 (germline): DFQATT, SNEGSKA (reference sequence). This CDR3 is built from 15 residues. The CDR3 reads CSAKRDNFMNTEALF. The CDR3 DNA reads TGCAGTGCAAAGAGGGACAACTTCATGAACACTGAAGCTCTCTTT.

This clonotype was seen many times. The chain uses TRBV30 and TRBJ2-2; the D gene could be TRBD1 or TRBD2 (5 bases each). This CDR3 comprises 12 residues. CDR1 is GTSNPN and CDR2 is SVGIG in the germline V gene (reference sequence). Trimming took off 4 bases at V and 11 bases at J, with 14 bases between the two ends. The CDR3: CAWTRDRRELFF. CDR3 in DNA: TGTGCCTGGACCAGGGACCGCCGTGAGCTGTTTTTT.

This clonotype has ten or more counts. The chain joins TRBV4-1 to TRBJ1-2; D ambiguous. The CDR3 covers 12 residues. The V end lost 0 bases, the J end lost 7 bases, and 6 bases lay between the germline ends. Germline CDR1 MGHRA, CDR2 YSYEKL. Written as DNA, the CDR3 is TGCGCCAGCAGCCAAGAGCAGCTTGGCTACACCTTC. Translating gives CASSQEQLGYTF.

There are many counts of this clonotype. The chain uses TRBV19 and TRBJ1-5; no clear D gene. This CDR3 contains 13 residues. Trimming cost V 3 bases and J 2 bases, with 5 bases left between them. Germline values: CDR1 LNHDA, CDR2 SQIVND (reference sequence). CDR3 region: CASSITGNQPQHF. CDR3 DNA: TGTGCCAGTAGTATCACTGGCAATCAGCCCCAGCATTTT.

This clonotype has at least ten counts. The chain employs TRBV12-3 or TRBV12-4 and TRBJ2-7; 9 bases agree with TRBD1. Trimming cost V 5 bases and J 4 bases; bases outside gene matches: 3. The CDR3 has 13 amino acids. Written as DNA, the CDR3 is TGTGCCAGCAGTGCGGGACAGGGATACGAGCAGTACGTC. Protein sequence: CASSAGQGYEQYV.

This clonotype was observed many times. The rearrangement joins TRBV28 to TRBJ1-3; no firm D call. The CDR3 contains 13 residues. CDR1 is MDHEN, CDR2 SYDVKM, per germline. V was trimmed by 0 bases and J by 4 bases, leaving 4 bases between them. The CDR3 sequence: CASSLWAGNTIYF. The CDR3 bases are TGTGCCAGCAGTTTATGGGCCGGAAACACCATATATTTT.